This TCR beta chain was documented in a study of sequential checkpoint blockade in melanoma. Overall study context: Both treatment sequences were followed by maintenance nivolumab.

The CDR3 covers 14 residues. V dropped 5 bases and J dropped 4 bases, with 14 bases sitting between them. CDR1 is LNHDA and CDR2 is SQIVND in the germline V gene (reference sequence). Treatment in this sample: randomized to nivolumab then ipilimumab (arm A) or the reverse (arm B). Sorted cells were live CD3+CD8+, lacking CD19 and CD56, from PBMCs. This clone has just a few counts. The method was immunoSEQ multiplex PCR; TCRdb's version includes in-frame clones alone and lacks a portion of them. This table has 40,000 or so clones, about four fifths appearing once. The source of this sequence is a human donor with melanoma. The specimen comprised CD8+ T cells sorted from blood (inferred from file names), sampled from a patient given nivolumab and ipilimumab in sequence. The rearrangement joins TRBV19 to TRBJ1-2, with D possibly being TRBD1 (5 bases). CDR3 sequence reads: CASSFGRGSYGYTF. The CDR3 nucleotides are TGTGCCAGTAGTTTCGGGAGGGGTAGCTATGGCTACACCTTC.